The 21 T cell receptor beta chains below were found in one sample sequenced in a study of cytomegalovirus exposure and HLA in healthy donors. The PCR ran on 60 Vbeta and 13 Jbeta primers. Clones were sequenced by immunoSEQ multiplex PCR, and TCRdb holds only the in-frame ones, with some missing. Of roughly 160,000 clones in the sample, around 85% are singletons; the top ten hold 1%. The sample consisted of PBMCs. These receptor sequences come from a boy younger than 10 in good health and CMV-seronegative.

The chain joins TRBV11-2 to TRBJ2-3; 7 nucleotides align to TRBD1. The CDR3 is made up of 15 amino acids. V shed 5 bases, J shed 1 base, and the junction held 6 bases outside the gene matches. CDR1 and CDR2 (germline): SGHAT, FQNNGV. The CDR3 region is CASSPRDRGTDTQYF. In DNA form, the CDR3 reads TGTGCCAGCAGCCCCCGGGACAGAGGCACAGATACGCAGTATTTT.

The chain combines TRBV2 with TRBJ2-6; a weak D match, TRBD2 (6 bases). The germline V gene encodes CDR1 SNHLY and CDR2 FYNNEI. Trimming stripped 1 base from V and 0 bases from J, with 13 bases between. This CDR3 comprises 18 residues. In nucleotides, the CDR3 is TGTGCCAGCAGTGAAGGGCGGGTCGGGAGCTCTGGGGCCAACGTCCTGACTTTC. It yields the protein CASSEGRVGSSGANVLTF.

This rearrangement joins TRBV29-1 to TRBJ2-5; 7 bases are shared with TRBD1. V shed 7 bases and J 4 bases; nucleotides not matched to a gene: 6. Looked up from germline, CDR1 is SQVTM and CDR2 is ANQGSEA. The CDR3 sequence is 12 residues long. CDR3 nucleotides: TGCAGCGCTACAACAGGGGTAGAGACCCAGTACTTC. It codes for CSATTGVETQYF. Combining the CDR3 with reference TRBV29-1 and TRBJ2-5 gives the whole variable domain SAVISQKPSRDICQRGTSLTIQCQVDSQVTMMFWYRQQPGQSLTLIATANQGSEATYESGFVIDKFPISRPNLTFSTLTVSNMSPEDSSIYLCSATTGVETQYFGPGTRLLVL.

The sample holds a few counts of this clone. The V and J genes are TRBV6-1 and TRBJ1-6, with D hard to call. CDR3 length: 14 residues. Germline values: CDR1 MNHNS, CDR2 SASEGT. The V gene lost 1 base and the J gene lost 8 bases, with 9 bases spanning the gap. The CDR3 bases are TGTGCCAGCAGTGAAGTCCGGGGATATTCACCCCTCCACTTT. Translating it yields CASSEVRGYSPLHF.

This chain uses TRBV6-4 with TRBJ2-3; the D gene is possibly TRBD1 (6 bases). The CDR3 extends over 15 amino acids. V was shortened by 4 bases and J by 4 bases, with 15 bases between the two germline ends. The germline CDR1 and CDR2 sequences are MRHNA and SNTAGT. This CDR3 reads CASSVGQGFADTQYF. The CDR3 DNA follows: TGTGCCAGCAGTGTCGGCCAGGGGTTTGCAGATACGCAGTATTTT.

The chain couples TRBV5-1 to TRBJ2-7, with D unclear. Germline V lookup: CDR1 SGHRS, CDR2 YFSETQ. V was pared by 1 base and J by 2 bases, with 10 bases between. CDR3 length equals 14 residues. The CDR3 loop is CASSLWHPTYEQYF. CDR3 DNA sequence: TGCGCCAGCAGCTTGTGGCACCCCACCTACGAGCAGTACTTC. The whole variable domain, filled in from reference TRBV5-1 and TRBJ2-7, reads KAGVTQTPRYLIKTRGQQVTLSCSPISGHRSVSWYQQTPGQGLQFLFEYFSETQRNKGNFPGRFSGRQFSNSRSEMNVSTLELGDSALYLCASSLWHPTYEQYFGPGTRLTVT.

CDR3 nucleotides: TGTGCCATCCGATACAGGGCTTCGGACACTGAAGCTTTCTTT. Amino acid sequence: CAIRYRASDTEAFF. The rearrangement uses TRBV10-3 and TRBJ1-1; tentatively, D is TRBD1 (6 bases). The V gene lost 8 bases and the J gene lost 3 bases, with 16 bases spanning the gap. This CDR3 contains 14 residues. Per the germline V gene, CDR1 is ENHRY and CDR2 is SYGVKD.

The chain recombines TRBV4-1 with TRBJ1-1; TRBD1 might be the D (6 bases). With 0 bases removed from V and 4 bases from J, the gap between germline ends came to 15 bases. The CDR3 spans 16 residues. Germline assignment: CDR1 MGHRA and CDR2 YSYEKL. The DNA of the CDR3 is TGCGCCAGCAGCCAAGAAATAGCGGGGGCGCGCACTGAAGCTTTCTTT. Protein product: CASSQEIAGARTEAFF.

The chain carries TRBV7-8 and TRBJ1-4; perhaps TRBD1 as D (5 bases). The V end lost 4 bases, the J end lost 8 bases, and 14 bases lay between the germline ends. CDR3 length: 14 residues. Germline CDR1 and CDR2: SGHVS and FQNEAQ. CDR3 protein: CASSSEWGGEKLFF. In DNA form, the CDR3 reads TGTGCCAGCAGCTCCGAGTGGGGCGGAGAAAAACTGTTTTTT. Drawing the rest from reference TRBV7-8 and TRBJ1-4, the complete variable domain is GAGVSQSPRYKVAKRGQDVALRCDPISGHVSLFWYQQALGQGPEFLTYFQNEAQLDKSGLPSDRFFAERPEGSVSTLKIQRTQQEDSAVYLCASSSEWGGEKLFFGSGTQLSVL.

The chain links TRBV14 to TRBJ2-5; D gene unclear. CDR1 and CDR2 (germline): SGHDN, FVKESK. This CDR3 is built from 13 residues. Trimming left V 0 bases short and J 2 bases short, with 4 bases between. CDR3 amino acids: CASSQEYQETQYF. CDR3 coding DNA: TGTGCCAGCAGCCAAGAGTATCAAGAGACCCAGTACTTC.

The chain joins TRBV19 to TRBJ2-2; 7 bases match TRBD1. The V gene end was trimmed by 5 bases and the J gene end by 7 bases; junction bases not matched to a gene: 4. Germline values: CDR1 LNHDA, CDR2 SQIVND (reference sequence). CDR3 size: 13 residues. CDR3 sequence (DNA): TGTGCCAGTAGTGTACAGGGGATCGGGGAGCTGTTTTTT. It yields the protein CASSVQGIGELFF.

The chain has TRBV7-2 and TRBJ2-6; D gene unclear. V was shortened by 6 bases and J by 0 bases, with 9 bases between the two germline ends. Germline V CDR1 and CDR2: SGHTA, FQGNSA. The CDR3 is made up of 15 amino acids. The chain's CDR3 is CASSHRSSGANVLTF. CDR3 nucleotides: TGTGCCAGCAGTCACCGGTCCTCTGGGGCCAACGTCCTGACTTTC.

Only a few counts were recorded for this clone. CDR3 DNA sequence: TGTGCCAGTAGGGCCTCCGGCTACACCTTC. Its protein product is CASRASGYTF. This chain uses TRBV19 with TRBJ1-2, with D unresolved. The CDR3 covers 10 residues. Per the germline V gene, CDR1 is LNHDA and CDR2 is SQIVND (reference sequence). Trimming stripped 6 bases from V and 8 bases from J, with 7 bases between.

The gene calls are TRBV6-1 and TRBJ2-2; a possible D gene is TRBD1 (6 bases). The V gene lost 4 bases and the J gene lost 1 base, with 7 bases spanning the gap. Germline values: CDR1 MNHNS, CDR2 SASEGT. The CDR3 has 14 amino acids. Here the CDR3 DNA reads TGTGCCAGCAGTGGGGGACAGAACACCGGGGAGCTGTTTTTT. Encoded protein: CASSGGQNTGELFF.

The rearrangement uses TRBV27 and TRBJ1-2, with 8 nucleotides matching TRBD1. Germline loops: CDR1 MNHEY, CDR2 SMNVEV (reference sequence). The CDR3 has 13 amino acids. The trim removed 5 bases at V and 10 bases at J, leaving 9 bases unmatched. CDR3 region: CASSHAGQVPYTF. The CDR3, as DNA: TGTGCCAGCAGTCATGCGGGACAGGTCCCCTACACCTTC.

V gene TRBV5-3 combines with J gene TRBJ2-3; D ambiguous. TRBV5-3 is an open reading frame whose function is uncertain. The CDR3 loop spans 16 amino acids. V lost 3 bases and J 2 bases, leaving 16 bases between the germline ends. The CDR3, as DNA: TGTGCCAGAAGCTCCCCAGTCCCTCCCCTCACAGATACGCAGTATTTT. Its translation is CARSSPVPPLTDTQYF.

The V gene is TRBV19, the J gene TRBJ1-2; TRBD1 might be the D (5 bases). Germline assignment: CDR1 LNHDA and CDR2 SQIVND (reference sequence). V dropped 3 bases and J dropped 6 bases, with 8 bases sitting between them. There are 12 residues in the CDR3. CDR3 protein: CASSIPGNGYTF. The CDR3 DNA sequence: TGTGCCAGTAGTATTCCAGGGAATGGCTACACCTTC.

The CDR3 reads CASSLGGGEQFF. The CDR3 DNA reads TGTGCCAGCAGCTTGGGGGGGGGCGAGCAGTTCTTC. The chain has TRBV5-6 and TRBJ2-1; a possible D gene is TRBD2 (7 bases). The CDR3 loop spans 12 amino acids. Germline V gene sequence: CDR1 SGHDT, CDR2 YYEEEE. V shed 0 bases and J shed 10 bases, with 8 bases lying between them.

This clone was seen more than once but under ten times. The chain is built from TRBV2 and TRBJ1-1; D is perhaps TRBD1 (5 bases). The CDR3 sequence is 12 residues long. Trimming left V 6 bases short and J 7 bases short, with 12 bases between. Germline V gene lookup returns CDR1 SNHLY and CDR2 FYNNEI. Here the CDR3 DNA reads TGTGCCAGCAGGGGGCAGAAGGGTGAAGCTTTCTTT. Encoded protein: CASRGQKGEAFF.

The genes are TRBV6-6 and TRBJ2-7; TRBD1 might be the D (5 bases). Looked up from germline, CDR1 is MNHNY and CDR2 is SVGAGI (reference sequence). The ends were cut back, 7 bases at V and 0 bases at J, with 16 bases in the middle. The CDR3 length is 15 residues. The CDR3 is CASTPVQGSSYEQYF. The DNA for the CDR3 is TGTGCCAGCACCCCGGTCCAGGGTAGCTCCTACGAGCAGTACTTC.

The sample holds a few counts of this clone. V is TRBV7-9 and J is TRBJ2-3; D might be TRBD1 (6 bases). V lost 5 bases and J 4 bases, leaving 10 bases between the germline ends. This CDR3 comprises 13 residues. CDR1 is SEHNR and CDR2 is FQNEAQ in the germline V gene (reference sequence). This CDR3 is CASSPRGPDTQYF. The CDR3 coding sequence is TGTGCCAGCAGCCCCAGGGGCCCAGATACGCAGTATTTT.